This is a list of T cell receptor beta chains from one sample in a study of OX40 agonist ivuxolimab in advanced cancers. Some clones are missing from TCRdb's copy, which holds only in-frame ones; the method was immunoSEQ multiplex PCR. The table lists 65,000 to 80,000 clones, around nine tenths of them singletons. The sample consisted of CD4+ or CD8+ T cells sorted from blood, taken in a trial of the OX40 agonist ivuxolimab. All receptors come from an adult with an advanced solid tumor such as melanoma, head and neck, liver or kidney cancer. Both conserved end residues are part of each CDR3. Each record gives: clone size, V gene, J gene, D gene, CDR3 protein, CDR3 DNA. D genes are given only for firm matches. Not all rows give a size; the values are once, few, many and, for expanded clones, a class.

>-|TRBV18|TRBJ2-3|TRBD2
CASSPPMREGTDTQYF
TGTGCCAGCTCACCACCGATGCGGGAGGGCACAGATACGCAGTATTTT
>-|TRBV9|TRBJ2-7|TRBD2
CASSVAASGMGEQYF
TGTGCCAGCAGCGTAGCGGCTAGCGGGATGGGGGAGCAGTACTTC
>-|TRBV9|TRBJ2-7|-
CASSVGGSGTYEQYF
TGTGCCAGCAGCGTAGGCGGGTCAGGGACCTACGAGCAGTACTTC
>-|TRBV7-9|TRBJ2-7|TRBD1
CASSLADRRGSYEQYF
TGTGCCAGCAGCTTAGCGGACAGGCGAGGATCCTACGAGCAGTACTTC
>-|TRBV10-3|TRBJ2-7|TRBD2
CAIGGEGSYEQYF
TGTGCCATCGGTGGGGAGGGTTCGTACGAGCAGTACTTC
>-|TRBV4-1|TRBJ1-2|TRBD1
CASSQEGTGGYGYTF
TGCGCCAGCAGCCAAGAAGGAACAGGGGGCTATGGCTACACCTTC
>-|TRBV28|TRBJ2-3|-
CASSLTGRPTDTQYF
TGTGCCAGCAGTTTGACAGGACGTCCCACAGATACGCAGTATTTT
>-|TRBV9|TRBJ2-1|-
CASSAGLFYNEQFF
TGTGCCAGCAGCGCGGGACTCTTCTACAATGAGCAGTTCTTC
>-|TRBV6-5|TRBJ1-1|-
CASSFTGNTEAFF
TGTGCCAGCAGTTTCACAGGAAACACTGAAGCTTTCTTT
>-|TRBV9|TRBJ1-2|TRBD1
CASSVEGRGTVYGYTF
TGTGCCAGCAGCGTAGAAGGCAGGGGGACAGTCTATGGCTACACCTTC
>-|TRBV7-2|TRBJ1-1|-
CASRTGWTTEAFF
TGTGCCAGCAGAACAGGGTGGACCACTGAAGCTTTCTTT
>-|TRBV30|TRBJ2-7|TRBD1
CAWSVLGQGAYEQYF
TGTGCCTGGAGTGTATTGGGACAGGGGGCCTACGAGCAGTACTTC
>-|TRBV4-1|TRBJ2-7|TRBD2
CASRYRLAGSYEQYF
TGCGCCAGCAGATACCGACTAGCGGGGTCCTACGAGCAGTACTTC
>once|TRBV4-1|TRBJ2-7|-
CASSLKGLGVGYEQYF
TGCGCCAGCAGCCTAAAGGGCTTGGGGGTTGGCTACGAGCAGTACTTC
>-|TRBV9|TRBJ2-7|-
CASSEPGHSYEQYF
TGTGCCAGCAGCGAACCGGGACACTCCTACGAGCAGTACTTC
>-|TRBV10-2|TRBJ1-1|TRBD1
CASTETGAPNTEAFF
TGCGCCAGCACTGAGACAGGGGCGCCGAACACTGAAGCTTTCTTT
>-|TRBV9|TRBJ2-2|-
CASSVAGLTGELFF
TGTGCCAGCAGCGTAGCAGGGCTCACCGGGGAGCTGTTTTTT
>-|TRBV27|TRBJ1-2|-
CATKQGYYGYTF
TGTGCCACAAAACAGGGATACTATGGCTACACCTTC
>-|TRBV11-1|TRBJ2-7|-
CASSLRDNYEQYF
TGTGCCAGCAGCCTCCGGGACAACTACGAGCAGTACTTC
>-|TRBV18|TRBJ2-7|TRBD1
CASSHRDREEQYF
TGTGCCAGCTCACACAGGGACAGGGAAGAGCAGTACTTC
>-|TRBV15|TRBJ2-7|-
CATRPYLGAWDEQYF
TGTGCCACCAGACCCTACCTAGGGGCTTGGGACGAGCAGTACTTC
>-|TRBV11-2|TRBJ2-1|-
CASRAGDEQFF
TGTGCCAGCAGAGCAGGGGATGAGCAGTTCTTC
>few|TRBV7-8|TRBJ2-3|TRBD2
CASSLVASPAGGRYTQYF
TGTGCCAGCAGCTTAGTTGCCTCTCCAGCGGGAGGGCGATATACGCAGTATTTT
>once|TRBV5-1|TRBJ1-2|-
CASSPSWNYGYTF
TGCGCCAGCAGCCCGAGTTGGAACTATGGCTACACCTTC
>-|TRBV7-9|TRBJ2-7|-
CASSLERDPPYEQYF
TGTGCCAGCAGCTTAGAAAGGGACCCTCCCTACGAGCAGTACTTC
>-|TRBV7-9|TRBJ2-1|TRBD2
CASSLATSGVNEQFF
TGTGCCAGCAGCTTAGCGACTAGCGGGGTGAATGAGCAGTTCTTC
>-|TRBV28|TRBJ1-2|TRBD1
CASSLHRGRNYGYTF
TGTGCCAGCAGTTTACACAGGGGTCGTAACTATGGCTACACCTTC
>-|TRBV30|TRBJ2-7|TRBD2
CAWSEAGGPYEQYF
TGTGCCTGGAGTGAGGCGGGAGGGCCCTACGAGCAGTACTTC
>-|TRBV19|TRBJ2-2|TRBD2
CASSIRPSGATGELFF
TGTGCCAGTAGTATTCGGCCTAGCGGAGCTACCGGGGAGCTGTTTTTT
>-|TRBV13|TRBJ1-1|TRBD1
CASSQGTGVWTEAFF
TGTGCCAGCAGCCAAGGCACAGGGGTTTGGACTGAAGCTTTCTTT
>-|TRBV5-4|TRBJ1-2|-
CASSLGDVDVYGYTF
TGTGCCAGCAGCCTCGGGGACGTGGACGTCTATGGCTACACCTTC
>-|TRBV5-1|TRBJ2-3|TRBD2
CASSAGTSSSTDTQYF
TGCGCCAGCAGCGCCGGGACTAGCAGTAGCACAGATACGCAGTATTTT
>-|TRBV6-4|TRBJ2-1|-
CASSDRDNNEQFF
TGTGCCAGCAGTGACCGGGACAACAATGAGCAGTTCTTC
>-|TRBV19|TRBJ1-1|TRBD1
CASSISAGGRTEAFF
TGTGCCAGTAGTATTTCGGCAGGGGGCCGGACTGAAGCTTTCTTT
>-|TRBV7-9|TRBJ1-2|-
CASSLAQNYGYTF
TGTGCCAGCAGCTTGGCACAGAACTATGGCTACACCTTC
>-|TRBV6-6|TRBJ1-1|-
CASLPSEATEAFF
TGTGCCAGCCTCCCCTCAGAGGCCACTGAAGCTTTCTTT
>-|TRBV7-3|TRBJ1-1|-
CASQGFPNTEAFF
TGTGCTTCCCAGGGGTTCCCGAACACTGAAGCTTTCTTT
>-|TRBV7-9|TRBJ2-1|-
CASSLTSYNEQFF
TGTGCCAGCAGCCTAACATCCTACAATGAGCAGTTCTTC
>-|TRBV4-1|TRBJ2-6|TRBD1
CASSQGWDSKSGANVLTF
TGCGCCAGCAGCCAAGGCTGGGACAGCAAATCTGGGGCCAACGTCCTGACTTTC
>-|TRBV6-1|TRBJ1-2|-
CASRQGFYGYTF
TGTGCCAGCAGACAGGGATTCTATGGCTACACCTTC
>-|TRBV6-5|TRBJ2-1|-
CASSPPPGNEQFF
TGTGCCAGCAGTCCGCCCCCTGGGAATGAGCAGTTCTTC
>hyperexpanded|TRBV30|TRBJ2-7|TRBD1
CALRAGGNEQYF
TGTGCCCTACGGGCAGGGGGTAACGAGCAGTACTTC
>-|TRBV7-6|TRBJ2-6|TRBD1
CASSPGPRGPGANVLTF
TGTGCCAGCAGCCCAGGGCCCAGGGGGCCTGGGGCCAACGTCCTGACTTTC
>-|TRBV5-6|TRBJ2-2|-
CASSWDGEMSGELFF
TGTGCCAGCAGCTGGGACGGAGAAATGTCCGGGGAGCTGTTTTTT
>-|TRBV30|TRBJ2-2|-
CAWTVANTGELFF
TGTGCCTGGACTGTAGCGAACACCGGGGAGCTGTTTTTT
>-|TRBV7-3|TRBJ1-1|TRBD1
CASSLQGVTDTEAFF
TGTGCCAGCAGCTTACAGGGGGTTACGGACACTGAAGCTTTCTTT
>-|TRBV2|TRBJ1-2|TRBD1
CASRERQGSKNYGYTF
TGTGCCAGCAGGGAGAGACAGGGATCAAAAAACTATGGCTACACCTTC
>-|TRBV5-1|TRBJ1-3|-
CASSLNQGNTIYF
TGCGCCAGCAGCTTGAATCAGGGAAACACCATATATTTT
>-|TRBV5-1|TRBJ1-3|-
CASSLEKVSVGSGNTIYF
TGCGCCAGCAGCTTGGAGAAGGTATCGGTAGGGTCCGGAAACACCATATATTTT
>few|TRBV5-6|TRBJ2-3|TRBD1
CASSYVPGQATDTQYF
TGTGCCAGCAGCTACGTCCCGGGACAGGCAACAGATACGCAGTATTTT
>-|TRBV4-1|TRBJ2-3|TRBD2
CASSQGLGDTQYF
TGCGCCAGCAGCCAGGGACTAGGTGATACGCAGTATTTT
>-|TRBV19|TRBJ2-7|-
CASSMSIFLAGRGSYEQYF
TGTGCCAGTAGTATGAGTATTTTTTTGGCGGGAAGAGGATCCTACGAGCAGTACTTC
>-|TRBV18|TRBJ1-2|TRBD1
CASSPADRRYGYTF
TGTGCCAGCTCACCCGCGGACAGGCGCTATGGCTACACCTTC
>-|TRBV7-7|TRBJ2-2|-
CASSLSGGDTGELFF
TGTGCTAGCAGCTTATCCGGCGGAGACACCGGGGAGCTGTTTTTT
>-|TRBV19|TRBJ1-2|TRBD1
CASSLGTGSYGYTF
TGTGCCAGTAGTTTAGGGACAGGGAGCTATGGCTACACCTTC
>-|TRBV18|TRBJ2-5|-
CASSPPSAQETQYF
TGTGCCAGCTCACCGCCTAGCGCCCAAGAGACCCAGTACTTC
>-|TRBV19|TRBJ2-7|-
CASSSRGGGYYEQYF
TGTGCCAGTAGTTCCCGAGGGGGAGGATATTACGAGCAGTACTTC
>-|TRBV11-2|TRBJ2-2|TRBD2
CASSLILGTSGATGELFF
TGTGCCAGCAGCTTGATATTAGGGACTAGCGGGGCCACCGGGGAGCTGTTTTTT